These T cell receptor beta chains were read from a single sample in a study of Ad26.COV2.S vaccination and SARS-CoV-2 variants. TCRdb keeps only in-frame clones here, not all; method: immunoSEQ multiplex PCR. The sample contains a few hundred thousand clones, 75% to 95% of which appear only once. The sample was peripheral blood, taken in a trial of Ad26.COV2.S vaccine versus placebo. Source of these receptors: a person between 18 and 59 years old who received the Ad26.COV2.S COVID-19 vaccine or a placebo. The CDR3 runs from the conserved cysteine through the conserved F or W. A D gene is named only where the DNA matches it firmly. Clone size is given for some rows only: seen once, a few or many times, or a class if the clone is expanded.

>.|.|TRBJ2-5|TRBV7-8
CASSIQETQYF
TGTGCCAGCAGCATTCAAGAGACCCAGTACTTC
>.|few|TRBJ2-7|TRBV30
CAWSVMRVEQYF
TGTGCCTGGAGTGTGATGAGGGTCGAGCAGTACTTC
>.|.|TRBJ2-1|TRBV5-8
CASSRLLGSYNEQFF
TGTGCCAGCAGCCGACTCCTTGGCTCCTACAATGAGCAGTTCTTC
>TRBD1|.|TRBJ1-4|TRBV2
CASSQQGIREKLFF
TGTGCCAGCAGTCAACAGGGGATTCGAGAAAAACTGTTTTTT
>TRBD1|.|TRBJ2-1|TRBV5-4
CASSLDVGTGRNEQFF
TGTGCCAGCAGCTTGGACGTAGGGACAGGGCGCAATGAGCAGTTCTTC
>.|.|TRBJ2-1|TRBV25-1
CASSESRSRGEQFF
TGTGCCAGCAGTGAAAGCAGGTCCCGGGGTGAGCAGTTCTTC
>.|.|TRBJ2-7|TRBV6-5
CASSYHGDSYEQYF
TGTGCCAGCAGTTACCATGGGGATTCCTACGAGCAGTACTTC
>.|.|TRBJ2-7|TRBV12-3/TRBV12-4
CASSRAHTYEQYF
TGTGCCAGCAGTAGGGCGCACACCTACGAGCAGTACTTC
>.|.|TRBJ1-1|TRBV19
CASSMNVRTLTEAFF
TGTGCCAGTAGTATGAATGTGAGGACGCTCACTGAAGCTTTCTTT
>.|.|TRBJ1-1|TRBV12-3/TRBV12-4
CASSLKGRGEAFF
TGTGCCAGCAGTTTAAAGGGGCGGGGTGAAGCTTTCTTT
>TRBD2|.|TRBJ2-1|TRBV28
CASSFGLAGANNEQFF
TGTGCCAGCAGTTTCGGGCTAGCGGGGGCCAACAATGAGCAGTTCTTC
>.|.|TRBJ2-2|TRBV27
CASSTRTWTDTGELFF
TGTGCCAGCAGCACGCGGACTTGGACGGACACCGGGGAGCTGTTTTTT
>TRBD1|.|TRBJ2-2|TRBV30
CAWSFRDRDTGELFF
TGTGCCTGGAGTTTCCGGGACAGGGACACCGGGGAGCTGTTTTTT
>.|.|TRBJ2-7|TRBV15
CATSRDPGQSSYEQYF
TGTGCCACCAGCAGAGATCCCGGACAGAGCTCCTACGAGCAGTACTTC
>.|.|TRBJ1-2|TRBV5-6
CASRSRGGGNYGYTF
TGTGCCAGCAGGTCCCGGGGAGGTGGAAACTATGGCTACACCTTC
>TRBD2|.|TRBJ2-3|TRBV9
CASSVGWEREVADTQYF
TGTGCCAGCAGCGTAGGATGGGAGCGGGAGGTGGCAGATACGCAGTATTTT
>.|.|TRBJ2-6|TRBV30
CAWRAGPGANVLTF
TGTGCCTGGAGAGCGGGCCCTGGGGCCAACGTCCTGACTTTC
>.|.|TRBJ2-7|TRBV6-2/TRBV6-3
CASSSTTAGKGKEYF
TGTGCCAGCAGTTCCACGACAGCGGGTAAGGGAAAAGAGTACTTC
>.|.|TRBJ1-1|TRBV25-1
CASSDREAFF
TGTGCCAGCTCCGACAGGGAAGCTTTCTTT
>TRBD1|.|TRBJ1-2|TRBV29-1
CSVESDREYYGYTF
TGCAGCGTTGAGTCGGACAGGGAGTACTATGGCTACACCTTC
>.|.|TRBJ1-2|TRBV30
CAWSTAVGYTF
TGTGCCTGGAGCACAGCGGTTGGCTACACCTTC
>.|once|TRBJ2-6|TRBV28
CATLEVTGSGANVLTF
TGTGCCACCCTAGAGGTAACGGGCTCTGGGGCCAACGTCCTGACTTTC
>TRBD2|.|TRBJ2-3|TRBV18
CASSPLGLEPDTQYF
TGTGCCAGCTCACCTTTAGGACTAGAGCCAGATACGCAGTATTTT
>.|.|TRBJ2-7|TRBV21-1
CASSKKVRGSHEQYF
TGTGCCAGCAGCAAAAAGGTCAGGGGGTCCCACGAGCAGTACTTC
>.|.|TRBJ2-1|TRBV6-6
CASSYSSGENEQFF
TGTGCCAGCAGTTACTCGTCGGGAGAGAATGAGCAGTTCTTC
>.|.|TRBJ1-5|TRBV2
CASSVGPDQPQHF
TGTGCCAGCAGTGTAGGGCCCGATCAGCCCCAGCATTTT
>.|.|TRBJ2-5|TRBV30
CAWSGLGANQETQYF
TGTGCCTGGAGTGGACTAGGGGCCAACCAAGAGACCCAGTACTTC
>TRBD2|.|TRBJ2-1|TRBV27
CASSLGGGFSYNEQFF
TGTGCCAGCAGTTTGGGGGGAGGGTTTTCCTACAATGAGCAGTTCTTC
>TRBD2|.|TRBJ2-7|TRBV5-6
CASSLRASGSSYEQYF
TGTGCCAGCAGCTTGAGGGCTAGCGGGAGTAGCTACGAGCAGTACTTC
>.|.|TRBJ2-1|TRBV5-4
CASSFEVAYNEQFF
TGTGCCAGCAGCTTCGAGGTAGCCTACAATGAGCAGTTCTTC
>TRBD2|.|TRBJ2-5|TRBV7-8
CASSLGGTSGSQETQYF
TGTGCCAGCAGCTTAGGCGGGACTAGCGGAAGCCAAGAGACCCAGTACTTC
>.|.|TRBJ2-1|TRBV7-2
CASSLAASAYNEQFF
TGTGCCAGCAGCTTAGCGGCTAGCGCTTACAATGAGCAGTTCTTC
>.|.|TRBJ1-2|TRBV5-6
CASSLEGYGYTF
TGTGCCAGCAGCTTGGAAGGCTATGGCTACACCTTC
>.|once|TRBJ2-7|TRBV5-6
CASSPFGSPYEQYF
TGTGCCAGCAGCCCTTTTGGGAGTCCCTACGAGCAGTACTTC
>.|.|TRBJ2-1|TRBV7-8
CASSLSQVTGPYNEQFF
TGTGCCAGCAGCTTATCTCAAGTCACGGGGCCGTACAATGAGCAGTTCTTC
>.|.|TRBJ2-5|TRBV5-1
CASSLTPQLAQETQYF
TGCGCCAGCAGCTTAACTCCTCAACTAGCACAAGAGACCCAGTACTTC
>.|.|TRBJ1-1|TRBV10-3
CAISESTGGPNTEAFF
TGTGCCATCAGTGAGTCTACGGGAGGGCCGAACACTGAAGCTTTCTTT
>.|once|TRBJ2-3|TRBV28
CASSFQAGGVGTDTQYF
TGTGCCAGCAGTTTTCAAGCAGGTGGGGTGGGAACAGATACGCAGTATTTT
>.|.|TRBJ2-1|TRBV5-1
CASSLSAPGDEQFF
TGCGCCAGCAGCTTAAGCGCCCCTGGCGATGAGCAGTTCTTC
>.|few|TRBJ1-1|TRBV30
CAWTRQLNTEAFF
TGTGCCTGGACAAGGCAGCTGAACACTGAAGCTTTCTTT
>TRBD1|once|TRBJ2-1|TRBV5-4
CASSLGQRTGDNEQFF
TGTGCCAGCAGCTTGGGTCAACGGACAGGGGACAATGAGCAGTTCTTC
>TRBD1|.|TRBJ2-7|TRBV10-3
CAISDPSGQGYEQYF
TGTGCCATCAGTGACCCCTCGGGACAGGGCTACGAGCAGTACTTC
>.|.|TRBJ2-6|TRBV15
CATSGTEGTALSGANVLTF
TGTGCCACCAGCGGGACGGAGGGGACTGCTTTATCTGGGGCCAACGTCCTGACTTTC
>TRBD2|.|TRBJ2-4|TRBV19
CASSNVLAGGRDIQYF
TGTGCCAGTAGTAACGTGCTAGCGGGAGGCCGGGACATTCAGTACTTC
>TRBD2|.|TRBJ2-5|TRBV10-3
CAIRGTSGDQETQYF
TGTGCCATCAGGGGGACTAGCGGGGACCAAGAGACCCAGTACTTC